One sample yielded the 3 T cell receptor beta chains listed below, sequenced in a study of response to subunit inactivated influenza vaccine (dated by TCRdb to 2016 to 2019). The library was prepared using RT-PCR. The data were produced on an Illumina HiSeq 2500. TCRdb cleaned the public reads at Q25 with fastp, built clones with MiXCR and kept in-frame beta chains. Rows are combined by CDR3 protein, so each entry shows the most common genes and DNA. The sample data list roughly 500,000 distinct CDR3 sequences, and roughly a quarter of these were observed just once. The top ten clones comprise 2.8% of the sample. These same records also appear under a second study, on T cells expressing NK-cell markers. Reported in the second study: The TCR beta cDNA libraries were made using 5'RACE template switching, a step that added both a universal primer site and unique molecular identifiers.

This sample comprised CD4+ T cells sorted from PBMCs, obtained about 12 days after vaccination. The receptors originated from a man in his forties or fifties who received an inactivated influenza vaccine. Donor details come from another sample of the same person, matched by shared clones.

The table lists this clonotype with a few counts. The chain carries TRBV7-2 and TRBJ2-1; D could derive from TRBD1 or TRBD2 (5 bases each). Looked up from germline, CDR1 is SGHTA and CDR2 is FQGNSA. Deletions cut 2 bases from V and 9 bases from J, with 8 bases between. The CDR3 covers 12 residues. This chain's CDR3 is CASSLSGTEQFF. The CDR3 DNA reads TGTGCCAGCAGCTTATCGGGGACTGAGCAGTTCTTC.

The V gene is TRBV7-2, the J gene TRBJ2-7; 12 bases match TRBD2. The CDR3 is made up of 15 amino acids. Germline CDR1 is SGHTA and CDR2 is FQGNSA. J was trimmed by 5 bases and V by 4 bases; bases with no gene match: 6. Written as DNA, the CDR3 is TGTGCCAGCAGCTCCTCTAGCGGGAGGGCAAACGAGCAGTACTTC. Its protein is CASSSSSGRANEQYF.

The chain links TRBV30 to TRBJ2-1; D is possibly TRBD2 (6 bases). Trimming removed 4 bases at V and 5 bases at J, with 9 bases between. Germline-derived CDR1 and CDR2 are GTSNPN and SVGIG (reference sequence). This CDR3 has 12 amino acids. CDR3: CAWTSANNEQFF. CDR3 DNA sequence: TGTGCCTGGACTAGCGCTAACAATGAGCAGTTCTTC.